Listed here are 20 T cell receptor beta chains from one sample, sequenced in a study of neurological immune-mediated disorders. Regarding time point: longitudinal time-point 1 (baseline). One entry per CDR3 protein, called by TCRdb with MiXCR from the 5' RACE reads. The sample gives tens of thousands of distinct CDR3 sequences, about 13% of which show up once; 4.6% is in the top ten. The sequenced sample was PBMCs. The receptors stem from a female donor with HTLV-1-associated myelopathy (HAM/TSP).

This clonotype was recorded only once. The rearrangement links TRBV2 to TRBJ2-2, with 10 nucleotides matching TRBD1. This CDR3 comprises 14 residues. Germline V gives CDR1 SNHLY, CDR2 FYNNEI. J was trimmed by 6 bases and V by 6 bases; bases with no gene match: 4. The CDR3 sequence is CASRGQGKSGELFF. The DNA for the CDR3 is TGTGCCAGCAGGGGACAGGGGAAATCCGGGGAGCTGTTTTTT. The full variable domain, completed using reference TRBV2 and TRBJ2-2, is EPEVTQTPSHQVTQMGQEVILRCVPISNHLYFYWYRQILGQKVEFLVSFYNNEISEKSEIFDDQFSVERPDGSNFTLKIRSTKLEDSAMYFCASRGQGKSGELFFGEGSRLTVL.

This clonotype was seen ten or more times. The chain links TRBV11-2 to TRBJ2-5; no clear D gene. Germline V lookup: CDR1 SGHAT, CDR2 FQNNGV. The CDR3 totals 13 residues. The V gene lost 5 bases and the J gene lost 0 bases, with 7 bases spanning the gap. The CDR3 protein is CASSRAYQETQYF. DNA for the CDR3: TGTGCCAGCAGCCGCGCGTACCAAGAGACCCAGTACTTC.

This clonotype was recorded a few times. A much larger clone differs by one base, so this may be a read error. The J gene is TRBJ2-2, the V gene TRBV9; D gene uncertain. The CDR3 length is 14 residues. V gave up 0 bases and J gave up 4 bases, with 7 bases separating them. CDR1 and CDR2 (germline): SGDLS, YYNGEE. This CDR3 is CASSVAASTGELFF. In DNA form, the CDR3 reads TGTGCCAGCAGCGTAGCGGCAAGCACCGGGGAGCTGTTTTTT.

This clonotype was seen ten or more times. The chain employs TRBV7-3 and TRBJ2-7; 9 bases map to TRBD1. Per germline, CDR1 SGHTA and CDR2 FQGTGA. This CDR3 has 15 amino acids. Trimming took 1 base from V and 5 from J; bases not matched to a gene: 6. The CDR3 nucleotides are TGTGCCAGCAGCTTAAGGGGACAGGGTATCGACGAGCAGTACTTC. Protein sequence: CASSLRGQGIDEQYF.

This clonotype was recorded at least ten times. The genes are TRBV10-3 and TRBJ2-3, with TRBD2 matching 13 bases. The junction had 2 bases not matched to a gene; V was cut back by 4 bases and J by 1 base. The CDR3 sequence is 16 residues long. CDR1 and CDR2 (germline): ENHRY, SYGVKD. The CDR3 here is CAISGGTSGGTDTQYF. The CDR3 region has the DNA TGTGCCATCAGTGGTGGGACTAGCGGGGGCACAGATACGCAGTATTTT.

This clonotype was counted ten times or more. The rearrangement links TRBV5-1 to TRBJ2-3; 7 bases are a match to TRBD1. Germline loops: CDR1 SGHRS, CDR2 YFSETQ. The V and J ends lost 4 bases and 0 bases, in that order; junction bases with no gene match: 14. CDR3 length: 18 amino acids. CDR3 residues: CASSAPNNRGPSTDTQYF. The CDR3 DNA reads TGCGCCAGCAGCGCGCCGAACAACAGGGGACCTAGCACAGATACGCAGTATTTT.

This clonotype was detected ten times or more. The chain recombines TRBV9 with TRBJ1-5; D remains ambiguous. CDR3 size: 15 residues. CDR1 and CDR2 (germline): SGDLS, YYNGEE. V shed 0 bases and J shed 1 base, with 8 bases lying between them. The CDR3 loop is CASSVGSSSNQPQHF. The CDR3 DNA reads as TGTGCCAGCAGCGTAGGTAGTTCAAGCAATCAGCCCCAGCATTTT.

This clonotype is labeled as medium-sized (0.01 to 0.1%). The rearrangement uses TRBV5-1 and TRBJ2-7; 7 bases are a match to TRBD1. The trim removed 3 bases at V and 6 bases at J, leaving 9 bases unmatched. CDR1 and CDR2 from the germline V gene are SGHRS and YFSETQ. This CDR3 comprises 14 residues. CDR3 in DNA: TGCGCCAGCAGCTGGGGACACAGGGGCGGCGAGCAGTACTTC. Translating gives CASSWGHRGGEQYF.

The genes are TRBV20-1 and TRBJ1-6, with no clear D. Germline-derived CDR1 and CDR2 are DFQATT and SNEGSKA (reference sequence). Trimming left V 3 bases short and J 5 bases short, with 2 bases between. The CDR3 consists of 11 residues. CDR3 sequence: CSASDNSPLHF. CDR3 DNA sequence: TGCAGTGCTAGCGATAATTCACCCCTCCACTTT.

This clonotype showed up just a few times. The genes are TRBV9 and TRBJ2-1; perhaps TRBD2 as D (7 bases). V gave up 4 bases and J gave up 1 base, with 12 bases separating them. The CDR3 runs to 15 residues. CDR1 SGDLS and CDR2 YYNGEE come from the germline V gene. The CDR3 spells CASSMGGASYNEQFF. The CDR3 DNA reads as TGTGCCAGCAGCATGGGGGGGGCATCCTACAATGAGCAGTTCTTC.

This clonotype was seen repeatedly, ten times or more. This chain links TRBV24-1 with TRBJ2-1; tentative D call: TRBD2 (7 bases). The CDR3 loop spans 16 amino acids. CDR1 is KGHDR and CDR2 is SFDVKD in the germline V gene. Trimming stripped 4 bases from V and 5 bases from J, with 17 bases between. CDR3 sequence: CATSDPGAGDHNEQFF. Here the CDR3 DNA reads TGTGCCACCAGTGACCCGGGGGCGGGGGACCACAATGAGCAGTTCTTC.

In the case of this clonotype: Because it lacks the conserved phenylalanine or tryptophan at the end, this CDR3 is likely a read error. CDR3 sequence (DNA): TGTGCCAGCAGTAAGAGGGATTATAGGTTTAACTACGAGCAGTACTCC. It translates to CASSKRDYRFNYEQYS. The chain carries TRBV6-5 and TRBJ2-7; TRBD2 might be the D (5 bases). The germline gives CDR1 MNHEY, CDR2 SVGAGI. Trimming pared 5 bases from V and 3 bases from J, leaving 20 bases between. This CDR3 comprises 16 residues.

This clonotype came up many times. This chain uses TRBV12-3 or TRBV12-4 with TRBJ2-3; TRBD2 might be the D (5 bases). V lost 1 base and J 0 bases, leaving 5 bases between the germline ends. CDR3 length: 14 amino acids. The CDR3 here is CASSLGESTDTQYF. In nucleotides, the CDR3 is TGTGCCAGCAGTTTAGGGGAGAGCACAGATACGCAGTATTTT.

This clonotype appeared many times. CDR3 amino acids: CASSPGQLKKTQYF. The DNA of the CDR3 is TGTGCCAGCAGCCCCGGACAATTGAAAAAGACCCAGTACTTC. This chain joins TRBV5-5 and TRBJ2-5, with a weak D call TRBD1 (5 bases). This CDR3 has 14 amino acids. The V gene lost 4 bases and the J gene lost 6 bases, with 16 bases spanning the gap. CDR1 and CDR2 from the germline V gene are SGHKS and YYEKEE (reference sequence). Filled out from reference TRBV5-5 and TRBJ2-5, the complete variable domain reads DAGVTQSPTHLIKTRGQQVTLRCSPISGHKSVSWYQQVLGQGPQFIFQYYEKEERGRGNFPDRFSARQFPNYSSELNVNALLLGDSALYLCASSPGQLKKTQYFGPGTRLLVL.

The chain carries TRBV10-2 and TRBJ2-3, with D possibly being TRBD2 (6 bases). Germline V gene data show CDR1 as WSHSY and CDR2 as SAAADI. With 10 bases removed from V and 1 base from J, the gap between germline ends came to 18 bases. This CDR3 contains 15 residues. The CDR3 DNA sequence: TGCGCCACCAAGGGAGGAACTAGTCGCACAGATACGCAGTATTTT. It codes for CATKGGTSRTDTQYF.

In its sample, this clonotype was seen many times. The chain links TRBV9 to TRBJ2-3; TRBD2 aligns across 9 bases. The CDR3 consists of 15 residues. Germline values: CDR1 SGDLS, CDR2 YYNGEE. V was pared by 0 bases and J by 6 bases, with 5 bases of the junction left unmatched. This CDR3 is CASSVAAGGRDTQYF. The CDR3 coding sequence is TGTGCCAGCAGCGTAGCGGCGGGGGGGCGTGATACGCAGTATTTT.

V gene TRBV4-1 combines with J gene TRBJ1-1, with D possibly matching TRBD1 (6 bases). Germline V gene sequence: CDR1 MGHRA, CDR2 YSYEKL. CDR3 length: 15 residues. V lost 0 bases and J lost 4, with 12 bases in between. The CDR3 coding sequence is TGCGCCAGCAGCCAAGAGCAGGGGAGGTCCACTGAAGCTTTCTTT. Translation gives CASSQEQGRSTEAFF.

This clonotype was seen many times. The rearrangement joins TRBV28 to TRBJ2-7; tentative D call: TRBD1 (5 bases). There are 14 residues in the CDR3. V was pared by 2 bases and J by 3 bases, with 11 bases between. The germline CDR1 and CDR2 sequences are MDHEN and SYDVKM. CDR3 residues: CASSLPRDYYEQYF. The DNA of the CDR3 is TGTGCCAGCAGTTTACCCAGGGATTACTACGAGCAGTACTTC.

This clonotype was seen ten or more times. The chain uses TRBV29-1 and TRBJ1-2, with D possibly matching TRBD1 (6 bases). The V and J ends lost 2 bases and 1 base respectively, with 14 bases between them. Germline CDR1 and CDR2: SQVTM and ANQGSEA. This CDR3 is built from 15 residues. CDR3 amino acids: CSVELWDTFNYGYTF. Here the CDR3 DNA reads TGCAGCGTTGAATTGTGGGACACCTTTAACTATGGCTACACCTTC.

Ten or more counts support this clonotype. The CDR3 reads CASSPGLQETQYF. In nucleotides, the CDR3 is TGTGCCAGCAGCCCGGGACTGCAAGAGACCCAGTACTTC. V usage is TRBV9 and J usage is TRBJ2-5; D possibly corresponds to TRBD2 (6 bases). V was trimmed by 4 bases and J by 2 bases, leaving 9 bases between them. The CDR3 loop spans 13 amino acids. Looked up from germline, CDR1 is SGDLS and CDR2 is YYNGEE.